This record concerns one T cell receptor beta chain sequence. PCR primers comprised 60 Vbeta and 13 Jbeta primers. Repertoires were generated with immunoSEQ multiplex PCR, while TCRdb's copy carries only in-frame clones and drops some. The table records about 130,000 clones, 70% to 75% of them present only once. This sample was included in a study of cytomegalovirus exposure and HLA in healthy donors. Study-level background: Within an early data release were about 85 million unique TCRs drawn from HLA-typed donors.

The CDR3 has 12 residues. Per germline, CDR1 SNHLY and CDR2 FYNNEI. The V end was cut by 11 bases, the J end by 3 bases, with 13 bases between. The TCR was taken from a young man in good health and CMV-seronegative. The specimen sequenced was PBMCs. J is TRBJ1-1 and V is TRBV2, with D maybe TRBD1 (6 bases). The CDR3 loop is CAANRAHTEAFF. For the CDR3, the DNA is TGTGCCGCTAACAGGGCCCACACTGAAGCTTTCTTT.